What follows are 5 T cell receptor beta chains derived from one specimen sequenced in a study of CD8 T cells in Susac syndrome. RNA, at roughly 0.45 to 1 ug, was reverse transcribed with random hexamers. MiXCR was run by TCRdb on the immunoSEQ multiplex PCR reads, yielding one entry per CDR3 protein. The sample carries under 150,000 distinct CDR3 sequences, roughly 80% recorded once. Sequencing was performed on CD8+ T cells from PBMCs. These receptors came from a human donor with multiple sclerosis.

A remark on this clonotype: The junction departs from the called germline gene at one end, perhaps through a read error. CDR3 DNA: TGTGCCGGCAGCCAACCCGGGACAGTGTATGGCTACACCTTC. Protein product: CAGSQPGTVYGYTF. The chain employs TRBV16 and TRBJ1-2; 7 nucleotides line up with TRBD1. There are 14 residues in the CDR3. CDR1 and CDR2 (germline): KGHSY, FQNENV.

This chain joins TRBV28 and TRBJ2-7; D is possibly TRBD1 (7 bases). The CDR3 length is 14 residues. V was shortened by 5 bases and J by 7 bases, with 18 bases between the two germline ends. Germline values: CDR1 MDHEN, CDR2 SYDVKM. CDR3 loop: CASSPNRGGWEQYF. DNA for the CDR3: TGTGCCAGCAGTCCAAACAGGGGAGGTTGGGAGCAGTACTTC.

CDR3 sequence reads: CASSPTTSYEQYV. The CDR3, as DNA: TGTGCCAGCTCACCGACGACTAGCTACGAGCAGTACGTC. The chain has TRBV18 and TRBJ2-7, with a weak D call TRBD2 (6 bases). Trimming removed 3 bases at V and 3 bases at J, with 9 bases between. The CDR3 contains 13 residues. Per germline, CDR1 KGHSH and CDR2 LQKENI.

This clonotype came up a few times. CDR3 protein: CASSYSFGRRYEQYF. CDR3 bases: TGTGCCAGCAGTTACTCATTCGGCAGGCGTTACGAGCAGTACTTC. The rearrangement links TRBV6-5 to TRBJ2-7; no reliable D call. V was shortened by 0 bases and J by 4 bases, with 13 bases between the two germline ends. The CDR3 sequence is 15 residues long. Germline CDR1 is MNHEY and CDR2 is SVGAGI.

The chain's CDR3 is CASSPRQGHTGELFF. In DNA form, the CDR3 reads TGTGCCAGCAGCCCCCGACAGGGACACACCGGGGAGCTGTTTTTT. V is TRBV14 and J is TRBJ2-2; TRBD1 matches at 7 bases. This CDR3 spans 15 amino acids. V dropped 4 bases and J dropped 3; count of bases not matched to a gene: 5. CDR1 and CDR2 (germline): SGHDN, FVKESK.